These T cell receptor beta chains were read from a single sample in a study of shared clonotypes between healthy human individuals. Profiling relied on immunoSEQ multiplex PCR, and the TCRdb table lists in-frame clones only, not all of them. The sample contains some 2 million clones, 85% to 95% of which appear only once. The specimen was naive CD4+ T cells sorted from blood. The receptors were sampled from a young man in good health. Both conserved end residues are part of each CDR3. D genes are given only for firm matches. Where a row states a size, it is once, few, many or the class of an expanded clone; other rows omit it.

CDR3: CASSLGRAGNTIYF
DNA: TGTGCCAGCAGCTTAGGCAGGGCTGGAAACACCATATATTTT
V: TRBV7-2
size: .
length: 14
D: .
J: TRBJ1-3

CDR3: CASSFLDRNTEAFF
DNA: TGTGCCAGCAGCTTTCTGGACCGGAACACTGAAGCTTTCTTT
V: TRBV11-2
size: .
length: 14
D: .
J: TRBJ1-1

CDR3: CASSRQGQQYEQYF
DNA: TGTGCCAGCAGCCGACAGGGACAACAATACGAGCAGTACTTC
V: TRBV7-9
size: once
length: 14
D: TRBD1
J: TRBJ2-7

CDR3: CASSKAGRVNTGELFF
DNA: TGTGCCAGCAGCAAAGCCGGCAGGGTGAACACCGGGGAGCTGTTTTTT
V: TRBV21-1
size: .
length: 16
D: .
J: TRBJ2-2

CDR3: CASSSRQGEQPQHF
DNA: TGTGCCAGCAGCTCCCGACAGGGTGAACAGCCCCAGCATTTT
V: TRBV21-1
size: .
length: 14
D: .
J: TRBJ1-5

CDR3: CASTQRGGNSPLHF
DNA: TGTGCCAGTACCCAGCGGGGGGGTAATTCACCCCTCCACTTT
V: TRBV19
size: .
length: 14
D: .
J: TRBJ1-6

CDR3: CSVIQGIGTGELFF
DNA: TGCAGCGTTATACAGGGGATCGGCACCGGGGAGCTGTTTTTT
V: TRBV29-1
size: .
length: 14
D: TRBD1
J: TRBJ2-2

CDR3: CASSPGTGGTQYF
DNA: TGTGCCAGCAGCCCTGGGACAGGAGGGACCCAGTACTTC
V: TRBV2
size: once
length: 13
D: TRBD1
J: TRBJ2-5

CDR3: CASSDGGGNQPQHF
DNA: TGTGCCAGCAGTGATGGCGGGGGTAATCAGCCCCAGCATTTT
V: TRBV25-1
size: .
length: 14
D: .
J: TRBJ1-5

CDR3: CSAGLASEQFF
DNA: TGCAGTGCAGGACTAGCTAGTGAGCAATTCTTC
V: TRBV20-1
size: .
length: 11
D: TRBD2
J: TRBJ2-1

CDR3: CASSLGSPHEQYF
DNA: TGCGCCAGCAGCTTGGGTTCTCCCCACGAGCAGTACTTC
V: TRBV5-1
size: .
length: 13
D: .
J: TRBJ2-7

CDR3: CASSLEGRLYF
DNA: TGTGCCAGCAGCCTAGAGGGGCGATTATATTTT
V: TRBV9
size: .
length: 11
D: .
J: TRBJ1-3

CDR3: CASTNVIFDYGYTF
DNA: TGTGCCAGTACCAACGTTATCTTTGACTATGGCTACACCTTC
V: TRBV19
size: .
length: 14
D: .
J: TRBJ1-2

CDR3: CASSVDGNEQYF
DNA: TGTGCCAGCAGCGTTGACGGGAACGAGCAGTACTTC
V: TRBV9
size: .
length: 12
D: .
J: TRBJ2-7

CDR3: CASSYTGDSPLHF
DNA: TGTGCCAGCAGTTACACGGGGGATTCACCCCTCCACTTT
V: TRBV6-5
size: .
length: 13
D: .
J: TRBJ1-6

CDR3: CASQTSGRINTGELFF
DNA: TGTGCCAGCCAGACTAGCGGGAGGATTAACACCGGGGAGCTGTTTTTT
V: TRBV10-3
size: .
length: 16
D: TRBD2
J: TRBJ2-2

CDR3: CASSSEPGLPRDTQYF
DNA: TGCGCCAGCAGCTCCGAACCGGGACTCCCGAGGGATACGCAGTATTTT
V: TRBV5-1
size: .
length: 16
D: .
J: TRBJ2-3

CDR3: CASSDLRTVLQPQHF
DNA: TGTGCCAGCAGTGACTTAAGGACAGTGCTTCAGCCCCAGCATTTT
V: TRBV6-1
size: .
length: 15
D: .
J: TRBJ1-5

CDR3: CASGLVRTSSSTDTQYF
DNA: TGTGCTAGTGGTTTGGTACGGACTAGCTCGAGCACAGATACGCAGTATTTT
V: TRBV12-5
size: .
length: 17
D: TRBD2
J: TRBJ2-3

CDR3: CASKSVTGVSPLHF
DNA: TGTGCCAGCAAGTCGGTGACAGGGGTCTCACCCCTCCACTTT
V: TRBV28
size: .
length: 14
D: TRBD1
J: TRBJ1-6

CDR3: CASSVVGALNSPLHF
DNA: TGTGCCAGCAGCGTAGTCGGGGCCTTGAATTCACCCCTCCACTTT
V: TRBV9
size: .
length: 15
D: .
J: TRBJ1-6

CDR3: CASSYRSSGNTIYF
DNA: TGTGCCAGCAGTTACCGAAGCTCTGGAAACACCATATATTTT
V: TRBV6-5
size: .
length: 14
D: .
J: TRBJ1-3

CDR3: CASEDRGLSNYGYTF
DNA: TGTGCCAGCGAGGACAGGGGGCTTTCTAACTATGGCTACACCTTC
V: TRBV18
size: .
length: 15
D: TRBD1
J: TRBJ1-2

CDR3: CAWSPGGDYGYTF
DNA: TGTGCCTGGAGCCCAGGGGGGGACTATGGCTACACCTTC
V: TRBV30
size: .
length: 13
D: TRBD1
J: TRBJ1-2

CDR3: CASSPRTYEQYF
DNA: TGTGCCAGCTCACCAAGAACCTACGAGCAGTACTTC
V: TRBV18
size: .
length: 12
D: .
J: TRBJ2-7

CDR3: CASYGLQGKVTGELFF
DNA: TGTGCCAGCTATGGCTTGCAGGGGAAAGTAACCGGGGAGCTGTTTTTT
V: TRBV27
size: .
length: 16
D: .
J: TRBJ2-2

CDR3: CASSLGTLSSGANVLTF
DNA: TGTGCCAGCAGCCTCGGGACATTATCCTCTGGGGCCAACGTCCTGACTTTC
V: TRBV5-4
size: .
length: 17
D: .
J: TRBJ2-6

CDR3: CASSLGHSPDTQYF
DNA: TGCGCCAGCAGCTTAGGCCACAGTCCAGATACGCAGTATTTT
V: TRBV5-1
size: .
length: 14
D: .
J: TRBJ2-3

CDR3: CASNGLAGVNEQFF
DNA: TGTGCCAGCAACGGCTTAGCGGGAGTCAATGAGCAGTTCTTC
V: TRBV19
size: .
length: 14
D: TRBD2
J: TRBJ2-1

CDR3: CASSLSPGNTEAFF
DNA: TGTGCCAGCAGCTTATCCCCAGGGAACACTGAAGCTTTCTTT
V: TRBV11-2
size: .
length: 14
D: .
J: TRBJ1-1

CDR3: CASSLGRGTNEQFF
DNA: TGTGCTAGCAGCTTGGGCCGGGGTACCAATGAGCAGTTCTTC
V: TRBV7-7
size: .
length: 14
D: .
J: TRBJ2-1

CDR3: CASSPQHVGGNIQYF
DNA: TGTGCCAGCTCACCACAGCATGTAGGGGGAAACATTCAGTACTTC
V: TRBV18
size: .
length: 15
D: .
J: TRBJ2-4

CDR3: CASCDSANAEAFF
DNA: TGCGCCAGTTGCGACAGCGCTAACGCTGAAGCTTTCTTT
V: TRBV10-2
size: .
length: 13
D: .
J: TRBJ1-1

CDR3: CASSIDSIGNTIYF
DNA: TGTGCCAGTAGTATCGACAGTATTGGAAACACCATATATTTT
V: TRBV19
size: .
length: 14
D: .
J: TRBJ1-3

CDR3: CASSVGDRTEAFF
DNA: TGCGCCAGCAGTGTTGGGGACAGGACTGAAGCTTTCTTT
V: TRBV10-2
size: .
length: 13
D: TRBD1
J: TRBJ1-1

CDR3: CASSLVVPSGRETQYF
DNA: TGTGCCAGCAGCTTAGTTGTCCCTAGCGGGAGGGAGACCCAGTACTTC
V: TRBV7-9
size: .
length: 16
D: TRBD2
J: TRBJ2-5

CDR3: CASSILTGSYTF
DNA: TGTGCCAGTAGTATCTTGACAGGGTCCTACACCTTC
V: TRBV19
size: .
length: 12
D: TRBD1
J: TRBJ1-2

CDR3: CASSSRGGGTSGRYEQFF
DNA: TGTGCCAGCAGCTCTAGAGGAGGTGGGACTAGCGGGAGGTATGAGCAGTTCTTC
V: TRBV9
size: once
length: 18
D: TRBD2
J: TRBJ2-1

CDR3: CASSLRVRAGGNTGELFF
DNA: TGTGCCAGCAGCTTAAGGGTTCGAGCCGGGGGGAACACCGGGGAGCTGTTTTTT
V: TRBV11-1
size: .
length: 18
D: .
J: TRBJ2-2

CDR3: CASSQGQLRGNTIYF
DNA: TGTGCCAGCAGCCAAGGACAGTTGAGGGGAAACACCATATATTTT
V: TRBV7-9
size: .
length: 15
D: .
J: TRBJ1-3

CDR3: CASSLGQLYTEAFF
DNA: TGTGCCAGTAGTTTGGGACAGCTGTACACTGAAGCTTTCTTT
V: TRBV19
size: .
length: 14
D: TRBD1
J: TRBJ1-1

CDR3: CASSIGQGAGETQYF
DNA: TGCGCCAGCAGCATCGGACAGGGGGCTGGTGAGACCCAGTACTTC
V: TRBV5-1
size: .
length: 15
D: TRBD1
J: TRBJ2-5

CDR3: CASSDLPERDTQYF
DNA: TGTGCCAGCAGCGACCTCCCGGAGCGGGATACGCAGTATTTT
V: TRBV9
size: .
length: 14
D: .
J: TRBJ2-3

CDR3: CAWSETSGGSTDTQYF
DNA: TGTGCCTGGAGTGAGACTAGCGGGGGGAGCACAGATACGCAGTATTTT
V: TRBV30
size: .
length: 16
D: TRBD2
J: TRBJ2-3

CDR3: CASSSTSGGYTGELFF
DNA: TGTGCCAGCAGTTCGACTAGCGGGGGTTACACCGGGGAGCTGTTTTTT
V: TRBV6-5
size: .
length: 16
D: TRBD2
J: TRBJ2-2

CDR3: CAVHTGTSGGRDTQYF
DNA: TGTGCCGTGCATACTGGGACTAGCGGGGGGCGGGATACGCAGTATTTT
V: TRBV10-3
size: .
length: 16
D: TRBD2
J: TRBJ2-3

CDR3: CASNDQGGTGELFF
DNA: TGTGCCAGCAACGATCAGGGTGGCACCGGGGAGCTGTTTTTT
V: TRBV6-1
size: .
length: 14
D: .
J: TRBJ2-2

CDR3: CASSLGLSAQGGGYTF
DNA: TGTGCCAGCAGCTTAGGTCTTTCGGCACAGGGAGGTGGCTACACCTTC
V: TRBV5-6
size: .
length: 16
D: .
J: TRBJ1-2

CDR3: CASSEGTALMQQYF
DNA: TGCGCCAGCAGTGAGGGGACAGCGCTTATGCAGCAGTACTTC
V: TRBV10-1
size: .
length: 14
D: TRBD1
J: TRBJ2-7

CDR3: CAISVSPRAPQETQYF
DNA: TGTGCCATCAGTGTTTCCCCTAGGGCCCCCCAAGAGACCCAGTACTTC
V: TRBV10-3
size: .
length: 16
D: .
J: TRBJ2-5

CDR3: CASSLWGSGVSSYNEQFF
DNA: TGTGCCAGCAGCTTATGGGGTAGCGGGGTTAGCTCCTACAATGAGCAGTTCTTC
V: TRBV7-8
size: .
length: 18
D: TRBD2
J: TRBJ2-1

CDR3: CASSKRPRAPNNSPLHF
DNA: TGTGCCAGCAGCAAAAGGCCCAGGGCCCCCAATAATTCACCCCTCCACTTT
V: TRBV21-1
size: once
length: 17
D: .
J: TRBJ1-6

CDR3: CASSYTIAGGGRNEQFF
DNA: TGTGCCAGCAGCTATACGATAGCGGGAGGAGGACGCAATGAGCAGTTCTTC
V: TRBV7-2
size: once
length: 17
D: TRBD2
J: TRBJ2-1

CDR3: CASSLEDRPARGYTF
DNA: TGCGCCAGCAGCTTGGAGGACAGGCCCGCGAGGGGCTACACCTTC
V: TRBV5-1
size: .
length: 15
D: TRBD1
J: TRBJ1-2

CDR3: CASSTTGGRTEAFF
DNA: TGTGCCAGCAGTACTACAGGGGGCCGCACTGAAGCTTTCTTT
V: TRBV6-5
size: .
length: 14
D: TRBD1
J: TRBJ1-1

CDR3: CASSHPRSGTGSLDTQYF
DNA: TGCGCCAGCAGCCACCCGAGGTCCGGGACAGGGAGTTTAGATACGCAGTATTTT
V: TRBV4-1
size: .
length: 18
D: TRBD1
J: TRBJ2-3

CDR3: CASSPGTSATNEKLFF
DNA: TGCGCCAGCAGTCCCGGGACATCAGCAACTAATGAAAAACTGTTTTTT
V: TRBV5-1
size: once
length: 16
D: .
J: TRBJ1-4